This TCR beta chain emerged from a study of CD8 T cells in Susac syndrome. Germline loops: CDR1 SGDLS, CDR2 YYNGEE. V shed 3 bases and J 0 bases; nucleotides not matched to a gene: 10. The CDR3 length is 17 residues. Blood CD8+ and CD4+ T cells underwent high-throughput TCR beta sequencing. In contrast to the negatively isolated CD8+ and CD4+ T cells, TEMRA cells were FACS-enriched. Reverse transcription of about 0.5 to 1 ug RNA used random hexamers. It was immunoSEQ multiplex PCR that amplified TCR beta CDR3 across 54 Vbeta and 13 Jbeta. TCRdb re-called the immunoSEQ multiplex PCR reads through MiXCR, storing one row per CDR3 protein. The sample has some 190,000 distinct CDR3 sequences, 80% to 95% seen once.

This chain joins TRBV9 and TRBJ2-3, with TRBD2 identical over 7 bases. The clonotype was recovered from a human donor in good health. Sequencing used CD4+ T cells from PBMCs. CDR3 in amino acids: CASSAPSQRGSTDTQYF. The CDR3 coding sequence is TGTGCCAGCAGCGCCCCTTCGCAGCGGGGTAGCACAGATACGCAGTATTTT.